A selection of T cell receptor beta chains follows, all from one sample in a study of regulatory T cells in long-lasting Graves disease. TCRdb recomputed calls from the multiplex PCR reads with MiXCR, one row per CDR3 protein. This sample has more than 350,000 distinct CDR3 sequences; 21% occur once, and the top ten carry roughly an eighth. Material: peripheral blood mononuclear cells (PBMCs), obtained when the disease was refractory, from a patient treated with antithyroid drugs. These receptors all stem from a female donor with Graves disease. Both conserved end residues are part of each CDR3. The D gene is left open where the match is weak.

d_gene	v_gene	j_gene	CDR3aa
NA	TRBV15	TRBJ1-5	CATSSGTDQPQHF
TRBD1	TRBV12-3/TRBV12-4	TRBJ1-3	CASSGEGQGNTIYF
TRBD2	TRBV28	TRBJ2-5	CASREGLAGSFQTQYF
TRBD2	TRBV20-1	TRBJ2-7	CSARETSAGVNYEQYF
NA	TRBV9	TRBJ1-5	CASSAQGTDQPQHF
TRBD1	TRBV12-3/TRBV12-4	TRBJ1-2	CASTLTGAGRNYDYTF
NA	TRBV3-1	TRBJ1-1	CASSQSEGQGAEAFF
NA	TRBV27	TRBJ2-3	CASSLIGTDTQYF
NA	TRBV6-2/TRBV6-3	TRBJ1-2	CASSYNLNYGYTF
TRBD1	TRBV10-2	TRBJ1-6	CASRAKTGDGSPLHF
NA	TRBV30	TRBJ2-3	CAWSEGASSTDTQYF
NA	TRBV6-5	TRBJ2-2	CASSLSVGELFF
TRBD1	TRBV20-1	TRBJ1-2	CSAGEQGVYGYTF
TRBD2	TRBV28	TRBJ2-1	CAGSSPRLAGGYYNEQFF
NA	TRBV2	TRBJ2-1	CASTDTLLNEQFF
NA	TRBV4-1	TRBJ2-5	CASSPQGAGEETQYF
NA	TRBV10-1	TRBJ2-7	CASSESFFDYEQYF
NA	TRBV25-1	TRBJ1-5	CASSEWAPWHRSQPQHF
NA	TRBV12-3/TRBV12-4	TRBJ2-7	CASSRGRLPSSYEQYF
TRBD2	TRBV7-3	TRBJ2-3	CASSKGTSGSTDTQYF
NA	TRBV20-1	TRBJ2-5	CSASRQIQETQYF
TRBD2	TRBV2	TRBJ2-1	CASSDSRLAPNEQFF
NA	TRBV9	TRBJ1-1	CASSVDPTPEAFF
NA	TRBV6-9	TRBJ2-7	CASSYGGMGEQYF
NA	TRBV7-9	TRBJ2-5	CASSLKNPQETQYF
NA	TRBV28	TRBJ2-7	CASSTWRQGSDEQYF